This TCR beta chain was observed in a study of blood T cell repertoires in COVID-19. Whole-study context: Acute and convalescent COVID-19 specimens originated in the United States, Italy and Spain. PBMCs, B-cell-depleted T cells, or T cells were the source of the cDNA or gDNA that made up the material.

As processed by the authors: It was from reference gene primer amplification that nucleated cell counts were estimated. Sequenced by immunoSEQ multiplex PCR; TCRdb stores in-frame clones only, minus some. The V and J calls and the clone size are those of that table, but D and trimming were determined from the DNA. The sample has roughly 150,000 clones, approximately 80% seen once; the top ten hold approximately 8%. Specimen: peripheral blood. This clonotype was obtained from a man aged 60-69 years with acute or convalescent COVID-19.

The DNA of the CDR3 is TGTGCCAGCAGTGAAGAGGGACAGGGCTATTATGGCTACACCTTC. Amino acid sequence: CASSEEGQGYYGYTF. V usage is TRBV6-1 and J usage is TRBJ1-2; 9 positions agree with TRBD1. Trimming removed 1 base from V and 5 bases from J; junction bases left unmatched: 5. The CDR3 runs to 15 residues. The germline V gene has CDR1 MNHNS and CDR2 SASEGT.